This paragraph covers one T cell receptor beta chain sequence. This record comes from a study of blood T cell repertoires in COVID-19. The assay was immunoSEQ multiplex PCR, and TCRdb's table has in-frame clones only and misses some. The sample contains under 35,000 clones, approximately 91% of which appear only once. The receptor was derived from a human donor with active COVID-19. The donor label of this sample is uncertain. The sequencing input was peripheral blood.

CDR3 region: CASKLVDEQYF. The CDR3 DNA follows: TGTGCCAGTAAACTAGTGGACGAGCAGTACTTC. The rearrangement joins TRBV2 to TRBJ2-7; D is possibly TRBD2 (5 bases). Deletions cut 9 bases from V and 5 bases from J, with 11 bases between. The CDR3 has 11 amino acids. Germline V gene lookup returns CDR1 SNHLY and CDR2 FYNNEI.